Presented here are 8 T cell receptor beta chains from one specimen sequenced in a study of molecular identifiers for immune sequencing clone quantification. TCRdb reanalysed the PCR reads using MiXCR and keeps one entry per CDR3 protein. The table shows just over 40,000 distinct CDR3 sequences, with under 20% occurring only once. The specimen was naive CD8+ T cells from blood, with Jurkat cell RNA spiked in. The subset: FACS-sorted CD8+CD4-CCR7+CD45RA+ naive T cells. The source of these receptors is a human donor in good health. Some libraries in this study had Jurkat cell RNA spiked in.

Ten or more counts support this clonotype. The gene calls are TRBV14 and TRBJ1-6; D ambiguous. The CDR3 contains 14 residues. V was shortened by 4 bases and J by 9 bases, with 13 bases between the two germline ends. CDR1 and CDR2 (germline): SGHDN, FVKESK. In DNA form, the CDR3 reads TGTGCCAGCAGCCCCACGGGGTTGTTTTCACCCCTCCACTTT. It translates to CASSPTGLFSPLHF.

The chain uses TRBV13 and TRBJ2-7; 9 nucleotides agree with TRBD2. Germline V gives CDR1 PRHDT, CDR2 FYEKMQ (reference sequence). CDR3 length: 15 amino acids. Unmatched junction bases numbered 7, after V lost 5 bases and J lost 2 bases. For the CDR3, the DNA is TGTGCCAGCAGCCCACGGACTAGCGTGCCCTACGAGCAGTACTTC. Protein: CASSPRTSVPYEQYF.

On this clonotype itself: One base away lies a much larger clone, so this may be a sequencing read error. The CDR3 does not close with the conserved phenylalanine or tryptophan, likely indicating a read error. The gene calls are TRBV12-3 or TRBV12-4 and TRBJ1-2, with D possibly TRBD1 on 5 matching bases. Trimming removed 6 bases from V and 5 bases from J, with 13 bases in between. This CDR3 is built from 13 residues. CDR3 residues: CASSPGGGYGYTL. The CDR3 DNA follows: TGTGCCAGCAGCCCCGGGGGAGGATATGGCTACACCCTC.

As for this clonotype: Since the CDR3 does not end with the conserved phenylalanine or tryptophan, this likely comes from a read error. Because the CDR3's place on the DNA is in doubt, the DNA is left out and the CDR3 is given as listed by TCRdb. V gene TRBV20-1 combines with J gene TRBJ2-1; the table calls TRBD2, which could not be checked here. Germline CDR1 and CDR2: DFQATT and SNEGSKA (reference sequence). The CDR3 has 12 residues if both end residues are counted. The CDR3 sequence is CSAGTNKNEKLL.

V and J are TRBV7-9 and TRBJ2-7; TRBD1 is a possible D gene (6 bases). The germline CDR1 and CDR2 sequences are SEHNR and FQNEAQ (reference sequence). The CDR3 is 14 residues long. Deletions cut 4 bases from V and 3 bases from J, with 13 bases between. The DNA of the CDR3 is TGTGCCAGCAGCTCCTCGGGACAATACTACGAGCAGTACTTC. It is translated as CASSSSGQYYEQYF.

The sample holds many counts of this clonotype. This rearrangement joins TRBV28 to TRBJ2-3, with D possibly being TRBD2 (6 bases). Germline loops: CDR1 MDHEN, CDR2 SYDVKM. The CDR3 totals 18 residues. V lost 1 base and J lost 4, with 21 bases in between. This CDR3 is CASSLYRSSGRPADTQYF. DNA of the CDR3: TGTGCCAGCAGTTTATATAGATCCAGCGGGCGGCCCGCAGATACGCAGTATTTT. Using reference TRBV28 and TRBJ2-3 for the parts outside the CDR3, the full variable domain is DVKVTQSSRYLVKRTGEKVFLECVQDMDHENMFWYRQDPGLGLRLIYFSYDVKMKEKGDIPEGYSVSREKKERFSLILESASTNQTSMYLCASSLYRSSGRPADTQYFGPGTRLTVL.

This clonotype turned up a few times. The chain employs TRBV4-2 and TRBJ2-1; no definite D call. The V end was cut by 0 bases, the J end by 0 bases, with 15 bases between. Per the germline V gene, CDR1 is LGHNA and CDR2 is YNFKEQ. The CDR3 sequence is 18 residues long. In DNA form, the CDR3 reads TGTGCCAGCAGCCAAGAATACGGCCAATCGAGCTCCTACAATGAGCAGTTCTTC. Its translation is CASSQEYGQSSSYNEQFF.

Many counts were recorded for this clonotype. The J gene is TRBJ2-7, the V gene TRBV28; D is unclear. The CDR3 is made up of 13 amino acids. Germline assignment: CDR1 MDHEN and CDR2 SYDVKM. The germline V and J ends were trimmed by 2 bases and 10 bases, with 15 bases remaining between them. The CDR3 sequence: CASSLEWIGGQYF. The CDR3 coding sequence is TGTGCCAGCAGTTTAGAATGGATTGGCGGTCAGTACTTC.